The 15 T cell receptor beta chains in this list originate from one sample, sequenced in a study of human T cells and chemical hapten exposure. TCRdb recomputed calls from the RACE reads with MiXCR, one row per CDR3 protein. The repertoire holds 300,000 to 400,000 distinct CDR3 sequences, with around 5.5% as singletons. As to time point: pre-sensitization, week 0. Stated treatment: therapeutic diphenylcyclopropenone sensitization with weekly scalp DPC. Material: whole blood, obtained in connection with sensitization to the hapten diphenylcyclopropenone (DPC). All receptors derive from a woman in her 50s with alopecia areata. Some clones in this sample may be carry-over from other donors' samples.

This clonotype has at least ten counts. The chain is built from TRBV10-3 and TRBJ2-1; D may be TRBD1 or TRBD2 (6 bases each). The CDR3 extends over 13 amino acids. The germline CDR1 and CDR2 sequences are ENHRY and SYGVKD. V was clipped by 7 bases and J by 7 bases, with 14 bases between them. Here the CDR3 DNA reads TGTGCCATCAAGGGGGGAGACTTTAATGAGCAGTTCTTC. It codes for CAIKGGDFNEQFF.

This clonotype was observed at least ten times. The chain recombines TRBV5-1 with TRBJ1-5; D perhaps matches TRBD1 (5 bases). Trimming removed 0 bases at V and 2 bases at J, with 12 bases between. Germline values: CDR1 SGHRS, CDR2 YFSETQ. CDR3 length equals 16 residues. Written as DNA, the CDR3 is TGCGCCAGCAGCTTGGATGCCCAGGGTGGCAATCAGCCCCAGCATTTT. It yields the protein CASSLDAQGGNQPQHF.

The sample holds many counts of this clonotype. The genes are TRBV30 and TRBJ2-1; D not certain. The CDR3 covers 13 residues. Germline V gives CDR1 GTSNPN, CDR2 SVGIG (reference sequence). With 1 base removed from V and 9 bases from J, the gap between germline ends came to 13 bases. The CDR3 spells CAWSGASLGEQFF. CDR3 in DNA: TGTGCCTGGAGTGGCGCCTCTCTGGGTGAGCAGTTCTTC.

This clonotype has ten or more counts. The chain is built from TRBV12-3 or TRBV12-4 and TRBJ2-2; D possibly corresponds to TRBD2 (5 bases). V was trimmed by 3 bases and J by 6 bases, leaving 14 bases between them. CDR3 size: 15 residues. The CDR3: CASSFFGIRSGELFF. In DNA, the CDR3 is TGTGCCAGCAGTTTTTTCGGGATACGGTCCGGGGAGCTGTTTTTT.

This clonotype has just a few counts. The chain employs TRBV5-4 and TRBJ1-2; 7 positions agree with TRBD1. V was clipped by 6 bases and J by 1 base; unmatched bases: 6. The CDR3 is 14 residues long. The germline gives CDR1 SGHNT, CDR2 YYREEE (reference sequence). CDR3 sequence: CASNRDSLNYGYTF. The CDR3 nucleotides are TGTGCCAGCAACCGGGACAGCCTTAACTATGGCTACACCTTC.

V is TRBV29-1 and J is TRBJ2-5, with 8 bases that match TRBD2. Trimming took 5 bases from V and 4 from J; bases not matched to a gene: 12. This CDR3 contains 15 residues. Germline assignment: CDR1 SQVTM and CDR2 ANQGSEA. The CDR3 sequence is CSVPTGGLVGETQYF. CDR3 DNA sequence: TGCAGCGTTCCCACCGGGGGACTAGTTGGAGAGACCCAGTACTTC. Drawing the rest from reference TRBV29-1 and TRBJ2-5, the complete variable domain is SAVISQKPSRDICQRGTSLTIQCQVDSQVTMMFWYRQQPGQSLTLIATANQGSEATYESGFVIDKFPISRPNLTFSTLTVSNMSPEDSSIYLCSVPTGGLVGETQYFGPGTRLLVL.

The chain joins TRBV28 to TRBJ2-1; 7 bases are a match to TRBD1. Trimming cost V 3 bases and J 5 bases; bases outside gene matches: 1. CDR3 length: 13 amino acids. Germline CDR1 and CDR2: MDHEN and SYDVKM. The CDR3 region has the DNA TGTGCCAGCAGTTTTGACAGGGACAATGAGCAGTTCTTC. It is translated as CASSFDRDNEQFF.

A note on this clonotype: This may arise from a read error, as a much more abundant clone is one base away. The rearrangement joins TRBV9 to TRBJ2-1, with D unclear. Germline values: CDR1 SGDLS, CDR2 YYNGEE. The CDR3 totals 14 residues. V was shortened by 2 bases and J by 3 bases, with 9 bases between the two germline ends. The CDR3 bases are TGTGCCAGCAGCGTCCAGAGCTACTACAATGAGCAGTTCTTC. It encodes CASSVQSYYNEQFF.

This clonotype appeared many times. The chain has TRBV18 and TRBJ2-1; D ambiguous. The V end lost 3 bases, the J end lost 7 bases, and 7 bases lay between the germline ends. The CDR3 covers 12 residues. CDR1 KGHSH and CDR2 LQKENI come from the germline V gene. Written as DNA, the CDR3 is TGTGCCAGCTCACCGGACCCTAATGAGCAGTTCTTC. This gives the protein CASSPDPNEQFF.

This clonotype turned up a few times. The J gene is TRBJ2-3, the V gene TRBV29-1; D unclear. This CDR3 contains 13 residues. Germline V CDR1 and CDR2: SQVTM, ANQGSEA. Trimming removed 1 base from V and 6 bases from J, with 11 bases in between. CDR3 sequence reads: CSVEVAVGDTQYF. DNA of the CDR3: TGCAGCGTTGAAGTGGCCGTAGGGGATACGCAGTATTTT.

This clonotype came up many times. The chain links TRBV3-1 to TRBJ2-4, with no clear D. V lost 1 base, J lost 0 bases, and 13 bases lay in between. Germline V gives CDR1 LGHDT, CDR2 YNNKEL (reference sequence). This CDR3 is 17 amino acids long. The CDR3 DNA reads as TGTGCCAGCAGCCAAGTCCTGGGTGAAGGAGCCAAAAACATTCAGTACTTC. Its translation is CASSQVLGEGAKNIQYF.

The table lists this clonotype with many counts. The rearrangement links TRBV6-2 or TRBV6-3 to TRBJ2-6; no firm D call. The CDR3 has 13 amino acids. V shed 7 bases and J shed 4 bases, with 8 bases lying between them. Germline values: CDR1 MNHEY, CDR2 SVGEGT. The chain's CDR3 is CASTLWGANVLTF. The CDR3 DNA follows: TGTGCCAGCACCCTTTGGGGGGCCAACGTCCTGACTTTC.

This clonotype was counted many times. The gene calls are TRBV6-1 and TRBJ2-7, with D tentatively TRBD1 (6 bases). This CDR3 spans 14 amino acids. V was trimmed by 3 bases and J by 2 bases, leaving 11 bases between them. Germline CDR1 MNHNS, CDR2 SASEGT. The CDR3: CASSDGQSPYEQYF. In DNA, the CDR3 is TGTGCCAGCAGTGACGGACAGTCCCCCTACGAGCAGTACTTC.

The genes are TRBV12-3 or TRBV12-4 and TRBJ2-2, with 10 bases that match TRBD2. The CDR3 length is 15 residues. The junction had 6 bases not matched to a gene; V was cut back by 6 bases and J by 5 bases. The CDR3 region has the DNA TGTGCCAGCAGCGCCCCGGGACTAGCGACCGGGGAGCTGTTTTTT. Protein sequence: CASSAPGLATGELFF.

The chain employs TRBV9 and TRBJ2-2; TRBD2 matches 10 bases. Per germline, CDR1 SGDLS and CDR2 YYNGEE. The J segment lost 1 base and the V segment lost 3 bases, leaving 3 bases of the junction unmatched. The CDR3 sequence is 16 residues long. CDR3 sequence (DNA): TGTGCCAGCAGCGACGGGACTAGCGTGAACACCGGGGAGCTGTTTTTT. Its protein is CASSDGTSVNTGELFF.